One and the same sample provided the 24 T cell receptor beta chains below, sequenced in a study of shared clonotypes between healthy human individuals (dated by TCRdb to the early 2020s). CD8 naive samples were obtained by positive selection for CCR7 among CD45RO-negative cells, yielding a CD45RA+CCR7+ population from which TemRA cells were excluded. Library method: the immunoSEQ multiplex PCR assay. What TCRdb holds here is the immuneACCESS table cut down to in-frame rearrangements. Part of the clones is not present; checked against another copy, under half of the missing clones reflect an unresolved V gene, and the others are unexplained. This sample gives some 2,000,000 clones in total; about 95% of them show up just once. The ten top clones hold 0.9% to 1.4% of the sample. The sequencing input was naive CD8+ T cells sorted from blood. The cell subset or site label, as the study defines it: CD45RA+CCR7+. These TCRs come from a man younger than 35 in good health.

The chain combines TRBV30 with TRBJ2-7; 9 bases agree with TRBD2. Germline V gene sequence: CDR1 GTSNPN, CDR2 SVGIG (reference sequence). CDR3 length: 15 residues. The V segment lost 1 base and the J segment 6 bases; nucleotides outside the gene matches: 10. CDR3 nucleotides: TGTGCCTGGAGTGATTGGGCTAGCGGGGCTACCGAGCAGTACTTC. Amino acid sequence: CAWSDWASGATEQYF.

J is TRBJ1-1 and V is TRBV4-1; possible D gene TRBD1, 5 bases. Germline lookup yields CDR1 MGHRA and CDR2 YSYEKL. Trimming cost V 8 bases and J 0 bases, with 13 bases left between them. This CDR3 contains 14 residues. In DNA, the CDR3 is TGCGCCAGCTGCACGGGACCGATGAACACTGAAGCTTTCTTT. Its translation: CASCTGPMNTEAFF.

This clone occurred once. This chain joins TRBV28 and TRBJ1-1; D remains ambiguous. Looked up from germline, CDR1 is MDHEN and CDR2 is SYDVKM. The V end was cut by 6 bases, the J end by 6 bases, with 11 bases between. The CDR3 is made up of 12 amino acids. CDR3 residues: CASSLWNAEAFF. DNA of the CDR3: TGTGCCAGCAGCCTTTGGAATGCTGAAGCTTTCTTT.

This chain uses TRBV4-3 with TRBJ1-2, with a tentative D call TRBD1 (5 bases). CDR1 and CDR2 (germline): LGHNA, YSLEER. V lost 0 bases and J 4 bases, leaving 9 bases between the germline ends. This CDR3 is 14 amino acids long. CDR3 sequence: CASSQDREVYGYTF. The DNA of the CDR3 is TGCGCCAGCAGCCAAGACAGGGAGGTCTATGGCTACACCTTC.

The genes are TRBV13 and TRBJ2-3, with TRBD1 matching over 10 bases. The CDR3 totals 15 residues. Looked up from germline, CDR1 is PRHDT and CDR2 is FYEKMQ (reference sequence). Trimming took 6 bases from V and 2 from J; bases not matched to a gene: 5. The chain's CDR3 is CASSAGTGDTDTQYF. The CDR3 bases are TGTGCCAGCAGTGCCGGGACAGGGGACACAGATACGCAGTATTTT.

This clone was observed once. The same CDR3 arises from other DNA sequences in this sample as well. The chain carries TRBV5-6 and TRBJ2-7; the D is unclear. The CDR3 contains 13 residues. The V gene lost 0 bases and the J gene lost 0 bases, with 4 bases spanning the gap. CDR1 is SGHDT and CDR2 is YYEEEE in the germline V gene. The CDR3: CASSLASSYEQYF. The DNA of the CDR3 is TGTGCCAGCAGCTTGGCGAGCTCCTACGAGCAGTACTTC.

The chain employs TRBV27 and TRBJ1-5; 8 bases fit TRBD1. V shed 3 bases and J 7 bases; nucleotides not matched to a gene: 8. This CDR3 is built from 15 residues. Germline assignment: CDR1 MNHEY and CDR2 SMNVEV (reference sequence). The CDR3 DNA reads as TGTGCCAGCAGTTTCGCAGGGGGCGCGGGGCAGCCCCAGCATTTT. Protein sequence: CASSFAGGAGQPQHF.

This clone was detected a few times. The chain couples TRBV10-1 to TRBJ1-5, with D uncertain. V lost 2 bases, J lost 6 bases, and 5 bases lay in between. This CDR3 region has 12 residues. CDR1 WNHNN and CDR2 SYGVQD come from the germline V gene (reference sequence). DNA of the CDR3: TGCGCCAGCAGTGAGGAGGGTCAGCCCCAGCATTTT. It yields the protein CASSEEGQPQHF.

The chain uses TRBV7-2 and TRBJ2-7, with D tentatively TRBD2 (5 bases). In germline, CDR1 is SGHTA, CDR2 FQGNSA. V was shortened by 3 bases and J by 3 bases, with 15 bases between the two germline ends. CDR3 size: 15 residues. For the CDR3, the DNA is TGTGCCAGCAGCTTTTTTTACGAGGGAATCTACGAGCAGTACTTC. Residues: CASSFFYEGIYEQYF. The full variable domain, its missing parts supplied by reference TRBV7-2 and TRBJ2-7, is GAGVSQSPSNKVTEKGKDVELRCDPISGHTALYWYRQSLGQGLEFLIYFQGNSAPDKSGLPSDRFSAERTGGSVSTLTIQRTQQEDSAVYLCASSFFYEGIYEQYFGPGTRLTVT.

The rearrangement links TRBV30 to TRBJ1-1; TRBD1 matches at 8 bases. With V trimmed by 3 bases and J by 3 bases, 9 bases remained unmatched. Looked up from germline, CDR1 is GTSNPN and CDR2 is SVGIG (reference sequence). This CDR3 has 15 amino acids. As DNA, the CDR3 is TGTGCCTGGAGGGGTCGGACAGGGCCCCACACTGAAGCTTTCTTT. Amino acids: CAWRGRTGPHTEAFF.

CDR3 DNA sequence: TGTGCCAGCAGCCAAGATTGGGCCTACTATGGCTACACCTTC. It is translated as CASSQDWAYYGYTF. The rearrangement joins TRBV14 to TRBJ1-2; D remains unclear. Per germline, CDR1 SGHDN and CDR2 FVKESK. The CDR3 totals 14 residues. Trimming took 0 bases from V and 3 from J, leaving 8 bases between them.

The chain joins TRBV12-5 to TRBJ2-1; TRBD2 agrees at 8 bases. The germline V gene encodes CDR1 LGHNT and CDR2 FRNRAP. Trimming took 4 bases from V and 2 from J; bases not matched to a gene: 7. There are 16 residues in the CDR3. CDR3 nucleotides: TGTGCTAGTGGTTACCCCGGACTAGCCCCCTACAATGAGCAGTTCTTC. Amino acids: CASGYPGLAPYNEQFF.

A note on this clone: In the same sample, other DNA sequences code for this CDR3. V usage is TRBV27 and J usage is TRBJ2-3, with 14 nucleotides matching TRBD2. Germline V CDR1 and CDR2: MNHEY, SMNVEV (reference sequence). The CDR3 spans 15 residues. Germline trimming cut 6 bases from V and 3 bases from J; bases unmatched to any gene: 2. CDR3 coding DNA: TGTGCCAGCAGGGGACTAGCGGGAGTTACAGATACGCAGTATTTT. It encodes CASRGLAGVTDTQYF.

V is TRBV13 and J is TRBJ2-2; possible D gene TRBD2, 5 bases. The V and J ends lost 0 bases and 7 bases respectively, with 15 bases between them. From germline, CDR1 is PRHDT and CDR2 FYEKMQ (reference sequence). CDR3 length: 16 amino acids. The CDR3 loop reads CASSLGASGFDGELFF. CDR3 sequence (DNA): TGTGCCAGCAGCTTAGGGGCTTCGGGGTTCGACGGGGAGCTGTTTTTT.

This clone has only a few counts. The genes are TRBV10-2 and TRBJ1-1; D uncertain. This CDR3 is 12 amino acids long. CDR1 is WSHSY and CDR2 is SAAADI in the germline V gene. V was clipped by 6 bases and J by 1 base, with 6 bases between them. CDR3 sequence (DNA): TGCGCCAGCAGGGAGGGGAACACTGAAGCTTTCTTT. This codes for CASREGNTEAFF.

The CDR3 here is CASSQDWREGQETQYF. The DNA of the CDR3 is TGCGCCAGCAGCCAAGATTGGCGGGAGGGCCAGGAGACCCAGTACTTC. This sequence joins TRBV4-1 and TRBJ2-5; 9 nucleotides agree with TRBD2. Trimming took 0 bases from V and 5 from J; bases not matched to a gene: 7. Germline assignment: CDR1 MGHRA and CDR2 YSYEKL. The CDR3 runs 16 residues.

The table lists this clone with a count of one. The chain joins TRBV18 to TRBJ1-2; 8 nucleotides agree with TRBD1. The germline V gene encodes CDR1 KGHSH and CDR2 LQKENI. The ends lost 5 bases at V and 4 bases at J; junction bases unmatched: 3. The CDR3 is made up of 13 amino acids. For the CDR3, the DNA is TGTGCCAGCTCAGATACAGGGGGCTATGGCTACACCTTC. This gives the protein CASSDTGGYGYTF.

The rearrangement joins TRBV7-8 to TRBJ2-1; maybe TRBD2 (5 bases). Germline lookup yields CDR1 SGHVS and CDR2 FQNEAQ. CDR3 size: 15 residues. The V gene lost 2 bases and the J gene lost 2 bases, with 10 bases spanning the gap. The CDR3 loop is CASSLWTGTYNEQFF. The CDR3, as DNA: TGTGCCAGCAGCTTATGGACGGGGACCTACAATGAGCAGTTCTTC.

This chain connects TRBV13 to TRBJ2-7; TRBD1 agrees at 7 bases. Germline CDR1 and CDR2: PRHDT and FYEKMQ (reference sequence). V shed 1 base and J 5 bases; nucleotides not matched to a gene: 5. This CDR3 is built from 14 residues. This CDR3 is CASSLDRGSDEQYF. CDR3 sequence (DNA): TGTGCCAGCAGCTTAGACAGGGGAAGCGACGAGCAGTACTTC.

The chain uses TRBV4-1 and TRBJ2-5, with 7 bases that match TRBD1. V dropped 4 bases and J dropped 7; count of bases not matched to a gene: 12. The CDR3 consists of 15 residues. CDR1 is MGHRA, CDR2 YSYEKL, per germline. Written as DNA, the CDR3 is TGCGCCAGCAGCCTTGAATCAGGACAGGTATGGACCCAGTACTTC. It codes for CASSLESGQVWTQYF.

This chain links TRBV7-6 with TRBJ1-2; a possible D gene is TRBD1 (5 bases). The length of the CDR3 is 14 residues. CDR1 and CDR2 (germline): SGHVS, FNYEAQ. Trimming took off 5 bases at V and 8 bases at J, with 18 bases between the two ends. The CDR3 region is CASSELDRKNGYTF. The DNA for the CDR3 is TGTGCCAGCAGCGAACTTGACAGAAAGAACGGCTACACCTTC.

The chain recombines TRBV7-9 with TRBJ2-4; 7 bases agree with TRBD1. The CDR3 runs 18 residues. The V gene's germline CDR1 is SEHNR and CDR2 FQNEAQ (reference sequence). Trimming took 5 bases from V and 2 from J; bases not matched to a gene: 15. The CDR3 DNA sequence: TGTGCCAGCAGCGCCCCCCCTGGACAGGCACAACCCAAAAACATTCAGTACTTC. Translation: CASSAPPGQAQPKNIQYF.

This clone was picked up one time. J is TRBJ2-1 and V is TRBV15; D is undetermined. The germline V gene encodes CDR1 LNHNV and CDR2 YYDKDF (reference sequence). V lost 3 bases and J 9 bases, leaving 15 bases between the germline ends. The CDR3 contains 14 residues. The CDR3 bases are TGTGCCACCAGCAGGTTTGTAGAGGCGATTGAGCAGTTCTTC. It yields the protein CATSRFVEAIEQFF.

The chain links TRBV13 to TRBJ2-2; 10 bases are a match to TRBD2. The CDR3 runs to 16 residues. Germline-derived CDR1 and CDR2 are PRHDT and FYEKMQ (reference sequence). Losses at the gene ends were 2 bases for V and 9 bases for J; bases not matched to a gene: 9. DNA of the CDR3: TGTGCCAGCAGCTTATACCCAGCGGGGGGGCGCTGGGAGCTGTTTTTT. The encoded protein is CASSLYPAGGRWELFF. The full variable domain, rest sourced from reference TRBV13 and TRBJ2-2, is AAGVIQSPRHLIKEKRETATLKCYPIPRHDTVYWYQQGPGQDPQFLISFYEKMQSDKGSIPDRFSAQQFSDYHSELNMSSLELGDSALYFCASSLYPAGGRWELFFGEGSRLTVL.